Below, 32 T cell receptor beta chains from the same sample are listed, as sequenced in a study of early T cells in non-severe SARS-CoV-2 infection. TCRdb ran MiXCR on the 5' RACE reads and lists one entry per CDR3 protein. The table lists 29,000 or so distinct CDR3 sequences, more than 3.5% of them singletons, with approximately 6.3% in the top ten. The sample taken for sequencing was whole blood. The receptors were sampled from an adult who was a healthcare worker with PCR-confirmed SARS-CoV-2 infection or an uninfected control (not recorded which).

This clonotype has a count of ten or more. The rearrangement links TRBV18 to TRBJ2-7; no clear D gene. Germline V gene lookup returns CDR1 KGHSH and CDR2 LQKENI. The ends were cut back, 3 bases at V and 3 bases at J, with 9 bases in the middle. This CDR3 has 13 amino acids. CDR3 sequence reads: CASSPGTFYEQYF. As DNA, the CDR3 is TGTGCCAGCTCACCCGGCACCTTCTACGAGCAGTACTTC.

In its sample, this clonotype was seen a few times. The rearrangement uses TRBV3-1 and TRBJ1-1; D is uncertain. The germline CDR1 and CDR2 sequences are LGHDT and YNNKEL (reference sequence). This CDR3 is built from 13 residues. V gave up 2 bases and J gave up 6 bases, with 10 bases separating them. CDR3 residues: CASSQPGGAEAFF. The DNA for the CDR3 is TGTGCCAGCAGCCAACCGGGCGGCGCTGAAGCTTTCTTT.

This clonotype occurred many times. This rearrangement joins TRBV7-9 to TRBJ2-1, with 7 bases matching TRBD1. With 5 bases clipped from V and 0 bases from J, the junction kept 4 bases outside the gene matches. Germline CDR1 SEHNR, CDR2 FQNEAQ (reference sequence). The CDR3 is 15 amino acids. The CDR3 DNA is TGTGCCAGCAGCCTCAGGGGGTCCTCCTACAATGAGCAGTTCTTC. Its translation is CASSLRGSSYNEQFF. The full variable domain, rest sourced from reference TRBV7-9 and TRBJ2-1, is DTGVSQNPRHKITKRGQNVTFRCDPISEHNRLYWYRQTLGQGPEFLTYFQNEAQLEKSRLLSDRFSAERPKGSFSTLEIQRTEQGDSAMYLCASSLRGSSYNEQFFGPGTRLTVL.

This clonotype was detected many times. The chain combines TRBV7-8 with TRBJ2-7; D is ambiguous. Per germline, CDR1 SGHVS and CDR2 FQNEAQ. V dropped 7 bases and J dropped 7 bases, with 20 bases sitting between them. The CDR3 length is 14 residues. The CDR3 DNA reads TGTGCCAGCACCCCCTCGTCGGGTTTGGGGGAGCAGTACTTC. Its translation: CASTPSSGLGEQYF.

At least ten counts were recorded for this clonotype. This chain uses TRBV29-1 with TRBJ2-3; 9 bases line up with TRBD2. The CDR3 has 13 residues. Per the germline V gene, CDR1 is SQVTM and CDR2 is ANQGSEA. V gave up 5 bases and J gave up 6 bases; unmatched junction bases: 6. The CDR3 DNA follows: TGCAGCGTTAGTGCGGGAGGGTCGGATACGCAGTATTTT. It codes for CSVSAGGSDTQYF.

This clonotype is judged medium-sized (0.01 to 0.1%). The chain carries TRBV2 and TRBJ1-5, with TRBD1 matching 7 bases. With V trimmed by 6 bases and J by 9 bases, 8 bases remained unmatched. The CDR3 extends over 13 amino acids. CDR1 SNHLY and CDR2 FYNNEI come from the germline V gene. The CDR3 spells CASRRDSQGPQHF. Here the CDR3 DNA reads TGTGCCAGCAGGAGGGACAGCCAAGGGCCCCAGCATTTT.

This clonotype was counted at least ten times. The chain employs TRBV3-1 and TRBJ2-2; D ambiguous. Per the germline V gene, CDR1 is LGHDT and CDR2 is YNNKEL (reference sequence). Trimming stripped 6 bases from V and 2 bases from J, with 10 bases between. This CDR3 is built from 14 residues. CDR3: CASSRFGNTGELFF. The CDR3 DNA follows: TGTGCCAGCAGTCGTTTCGGTAACACCGGGGAGCTGTTTTTT.

At least ten counts were recorded for this clonotype. The rearrangement uses TRBV20-1 and TRBJ2-5; D call uncertain. V lost 3 bases, J lost 3 bases, and 8 bases lay in between. The CDR3 runs 12 residues. Germline CDR1 and CDR2: DFQATT and SNEGSKA (reference sequence). The CDR3 sequence is CSARIGEETQYF. The CDR3, as DNA: TGCAGTGCTAGGATCGGTGAAGAGACCCAGTACTTC.

This clonotype came up a few times. The rearrangement joins TRBV6-5 to TRBJ2-3; D is possibly TRBD1 (6 bases). The length of the CDR3 is 15 residues. Germline V gene sequence: CDR1 MNHEY, CDR2 SVGAGI. V lost 6 bases and J 0 bases, leaving 13 bases between the germline ends. CDR3 sequence: CASRDSGTSTDTQYF. CDR3 sequence (DNA): TGTGCCAGCAGGGATTCCGGGACAAGCACAGATACGCAGTATTTT.

The sample holds a few counts of this clonotype. Here the CDR3 reads CASSQTGLENTIYF. CDR3 nucleotides: TGCGCCAGCAGCCAGACAGGGTTGGAAAACACCATATATTTT. The rearrangement joins TRBV5-1 to TRBJ1-3, with 7 positions matching TRBD1. With 4 bases clipped from V and 6 bases from J, the junction kept 7 bases outside the gene matches. The CDR3 extends over 14 amino acids. Per the germline V gene, CDR1 is SGHRS and CDR2 is YFSETQ. Filled out from reference TRBV5-1 and TRBJ1-3, the complete variable domain reads KAGVTQTPRYLIKTRGQQVTLSCSPISGHRSVSWYQQTPGQGLQFLFEYFSETQRNKGNFPGRFSGRQFSNSRSEMNVSTLELGDSALYLCASSQTGLENTIYFGEGSWLTVV.

This clonotype was found a few times. The J gene is TRBJ2-7, the V gene TRBV25-1; either TRBD1 or TRBD2 may fit D (6 bases each). The CDR3 is 15 amino acids. V was clipped by 3 bases and J by 2 bases, with 14 bases between them. In germline, CDR1 is MGHDK, CDR2 SYGVNS. The CDR3 is CASSDPSRGPYEQYF. CDR3 bases: TGTGCCAGCAGTGATCCTTCCCGGGGGCCCTACGAGCAGTACTTC.

Many counts were recorded for this clonotype. V and J are TRBV5-1 and TRBJ2-7, with 10 bases lining up with TRBD1. V shed 4 bases and J 4 bases; nucleotides not matched to a gene: 5. The CDR3 consists of 14 residues. The germline gives CDR1 SGHRS, CDR2 YFSETQ. The CDR3 DNA sequence: TGCGCCAGCAGCACCTGGACAGGGGGGTACGAGCAGTACTTC. Amino acid sequence: CASSTWTGGYEQYF.

This clonotype was picked up many times. The chain is built from TRBV20-1 and TRBJ2-3; 7 bases line up with TRBD2. CDR1 and CDR2 (germline): DFQATT, SNEGSKA (reference sequence). V trimming: 0 bases; J trimming: 5 bases; junction bases outside the gene matches: 8. The CDR3 has 15 amino acids. The CDR3 sequence: CSARDLAGDLDTQYF. In nucleotides, the CDR3 is TGCAGTGCTAGAGATTTAGCGGGTGATTTAGATACGCAGTATTTT.

This clonotype was seen many times. The chain joins TRBV15 to TRBJ2-7; no firm D call. CDR3 size: 13 residues. V dropped 0 bases and J dropped 0 bases, with 3 bases sitting between them. Germline V lookup: CDR1 LNHNV, CDR2 YYDKDF (reference sequence). The CDR3 bases are TGTGCCACCAGCAGAGATCGCTCCTACGAGCAGTACTTC. It is translated as CATSRDRSYEQYF.

This clonotype was found a few times. The chain is built from TRBV3-1 and TRBJ2-7; D is ambiguous. Germline V CDR1 and CDR2: LGHDT, YNNKEL (reference sequence). The CDR3 is made up of 12 amino acids. The V end lost 1 base, the J end lost 5 bases, and 6 bases lay between the germline ends. The CDR3 coding sequence is TGTGCCAGCAGCCAAGGCGGTCACGAGCAGTACTTC. Amino acid sequence: CASSQGGHEQYF.

This clonotype was observed at least ten times. CDR3 protein: CATSDPNSGSIYEQYF. The CDR3 nucleotides are TGTGCCACCAGTGACCCAAACAGTGGGTCCATCTACGAGCAGTACTTC. This chain joins TRBV24-1 and TRBJ2-7; D gene uncertain. The V gene's germline CDR1 is KGHDR and CDR2 SFDVKD. This CDR3 is 16 amino acids long. Trimming removed 4 bases at V and 3 bases at J, with 18 bases between.

At least ten counts were recorded for this clonotype. The genes are TRBV7-9 and TRBJ1-2; D unresolved. Per the germline V gene, CDR1 is SEHNR and CDR2 is FQNEAQ (reference sequence). The CDR3 is 14 residues long. The V end was cut by 0 bases, the J end by 8 bases, with 13 bases between. This CDR3 reads CASSLAGDNRGYTF. DNA for the CDR3: TGTGCCAGCAGCTTAGCAGGAGACAACCGCGGCTACACCTTC.

The chain is built from TRBV5-1 and TRBJ2-3, with 8 bases aligning to TRBD2. The CDR3 is 15 amino acids. Germline V gene lookup returns CDR1 SGHRS and CDR2 YFSETQ. With V trimmed by 4 bases and J by 4 bases, 8 bases remained unmatched. The CDR3 is CASSNRGGLADTQYF. CDR3 coding DNA: TGCGCCAGCAGCAATCGCGGGGGGCTCGCAGATACGCAGTATTTT.

Many counts were recorded for this clonotype. The V gene is TRBV3-1, the J gene TRBJ2-3; the D gene is possibly TRBD2 (6 bases). This CDR3 spans 14 amino acids. V was shortened by 0 bases and J by 4 bases, with 8 bases between the two germline ends. Germline V CDR1 and CDR2: LGHDT, YNNKEL (reference sequence). The CDR3 nucleotides read TGTGCCAGCAGCCAAGAATGGGGGGCAGATACGCAGTATTTT. Translated, it gives CASSQEWGADTQYF.

This clonotype was seen ten or more times. The rearrangement links TRBV12-3 or TRBV12-4 to TRBJ1-2; 7 bases are shared with TRBD1. The V and J ends lost 5 bases and 5 bases, in that order; junction bases with no gene match: 5. CDR3 length: 13 amino acids. Here the CDR3 DNA reads TGTGCCAGCAGTCCGGGACAGTATTATGGCTACACCTTC. Its protein is CASSPGQYYGYTF.

This clonotype was observed at least ten times. V usage is TRBV24-1 and J usage is TRBJ1-1; possible D gene TRBD1, 6 bases. Germline V gene sequence: CDR1 KGHDR, CDR2 SFDVKD. Trimming took 0 bases from V and 11 from J, leaving 12 bases between them. The CDR3 extends over 13 amino acids. The CDR3 nucleotides read TGTGCCACCAGTGATTTGTCTACAGGGCGTGCTTTCTTT. Protein product: CATSDLSTGRAFF.

The J gene is TRBJ2-2, the V gene TRBV11-3, with no clear D. This CDR3 has 12 amino acids. V shed 1 base and J shed 8 bases, with 5 bases lying between them. Germline CDR1 and CDR2: SGHNT and YENEEA. CDR3 DNA: TGTGCCAGCAGCTTAGGAGCGGGGGAGCTGTTTTTT. It is translated as CASSLGAGELFF.

The chain joins TRBV6-5 to TRBJ2-1, with a possible D match to TRBD2 (5 bases). Per the germline V gene, CDR1 is MNHEY and CDR2 is SVGAGI. This CDR3 spans 15 amino acids. Trimming shortened V by 6 bases and J by 0 bases, and 12 bases separated the two germline ends. The CDR3 bases are TGTGCCAGCAGGCCTTGGACTTCCTCCTACAATGAGCAGTTCTTC. Translation gives CASRPWTSSYNEQFF.

The chain links TRBV18 to TRBJ1-2; a weak D match, TRBD1 (6 bases). Germline CDR1 KGHSH, CDR2 LQKENI. The CDR3 has 14 amino acids. Trimming shortened V by 6 bases and J by 6 bases, and 17 bases separated the two germline ends. The chain's CDR3 is CASSLIGGADGYTF. The CDR3 DNA follows: TGTGCCAGCTCGCTAATCGGGGGCGCGGATGGCTACACCTTC.

This clonotype has a count of ten or more. The V gene is TRBV12-3 or TRBV12-4, the J gene TRBJ2-5; D not resolved. The CDR3 runs to 13 residues. The V and J ends lost 6 bases and 7 bases respectively, with 15 bases between them. The DNA for the CDR3 is TGTGCCAGCAGCCCCCTTGTGGATGGGACCCAGTACTTC. Protein: CASSPLVDGTQYF.

The table lists this clonotype with many counts. The V call is TRBV9, the J call TRBJ2-6; D is perhaps TRBD1 (5 bases). The CDR3 consists of 15 residues. Germline V CDR1 and CDR2: SGDLS, YYNGEE. Trimming took 0 bases from V and 2 from J, leaving 6 bases between them. For the CDR3, the DNA is TGTGCCAGCAGCGTAGAAGGGGCTGGGGCCAACGTCCTGACTTTC. It codes for CASSVEGAGANVLTF.

This clonotype has a count of ten or more. The genes are TRBV12-3 or TRBV12-4 and TRBJ1-4, with 8 bases matching TRBD1. The CDR3 is made up of 14 amino acids. After removal of 4 bases from V and 8 bases from J, the junction contained 6 bases not matched to a gene. CDR3 sequence: CASSSRTGNEKLFF. DNA of the CDR3: TGTGCCAGCAGTTCTCGGACAGGGAACGAAAAACTGTTTTTT.

This clonotype appeared many times. V is TRBV27 and J is TRBJ2-7; D call uncertain. CDR1 is MNHEY and CDR2 is SMNVEV in the germline V gene (reference sequence). The CDR3 has 14 residues. Trimming pared 6 bases from V and 5 bases from J, leaving 17 bases between. In DNA form, the CDR3 reads TGTGCCAGCAGCCTCGGGTCCCTCGCGGACGAGCAGTACTTC. The encoded protein is CASSLGSLADEQYF.

The table lists this clonotype with many counts. The chain couples TRBV5-4 to TRBJ1-1; 7 bases align to TRBD1. CDR3 length equals 16 residues. V was clipped by 4 bases and J by 0 bases; unmatched bases: 9. Per germline, CDR1 SGHNT and CDR2 YYREEE (reference sequence). This chain's CDR3 is CASSRPGTAMNTEAFF. CDR3 DNA sequence: TGTGCCAGCAGCCGTCCCGGGACAGCAATGAACACTGAAGCTTTCTTT.

This clonotype appeared many times. The chain is built from TRBV11-2 and TRBJ1-1; D may be TRBD1 (5 bases). Germline lookup yields CDR1 SGHAT and CDR2 FQNNGV. V lost 1 base and J 3 bases, leaving 12 bases between the germline ends. This CDR3 is built from 15 residues. CDR3 residues: CASSLAGWVDTEAFF. The CDR3 nucleotides read TGTGCCAGCAGCTTAGCAGGGTGGGTGGACACTGAAGCTTTCTTT.

This clonotype was seen ten or more times. This chain joins TRBV4-3 and TRBJ2-3; TRBD2 matches at 11 bases. This CDR3 comprises 16 residues. The germline V gene has CDR1 LGHNA and CDR2 YSLEER. The J segment lost 4 bases and the V segment lost 4 bases, leaving 7 bases of the junction unmatched. CDR3 nucleotides: TGCGCCAGCAGCCTTAGCGGGAGGGCCTTGGCAGATACGCAGTATTTT. Its protein product is CASSLSGRALADTQYF.

The gene calls are TRBV6-4 and TRBJ2-7; D gene unclear. The germline CDR1 and CDR2 sequences are MRHNA and SNTAGT. V was shortened by 6 bases and J by 1 base, with 10 bases between the two germline ends. This CDR3 is 13 amino acids long. The CDR3 protein is CASRDRPSYEQYF. DNA of the CDR3: TGTGCCAGCAGGGATCGTCCGTCCTACGAGCAGTACTTC.